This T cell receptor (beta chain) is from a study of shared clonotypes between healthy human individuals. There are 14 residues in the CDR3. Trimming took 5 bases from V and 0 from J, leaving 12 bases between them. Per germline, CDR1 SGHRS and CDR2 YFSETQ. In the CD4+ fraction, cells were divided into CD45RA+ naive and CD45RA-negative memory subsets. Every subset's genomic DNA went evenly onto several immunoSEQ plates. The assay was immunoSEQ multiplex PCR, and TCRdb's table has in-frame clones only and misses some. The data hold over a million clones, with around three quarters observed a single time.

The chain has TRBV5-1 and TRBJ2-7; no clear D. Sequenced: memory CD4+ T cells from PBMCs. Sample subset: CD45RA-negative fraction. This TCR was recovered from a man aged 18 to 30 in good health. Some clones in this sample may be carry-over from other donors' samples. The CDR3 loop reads CASRASSHSYEQYF. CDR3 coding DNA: TGCGCCAGCAGAGCTAGTTCTCACTCCTACGAGCAGTACTTC.